One and the same sample provided the 12 T cell receptor beta chains below, sequenced in a study of blood T cell repertoires in COVID-19. The method was immunoSEQ multiplex PCR; TCRdb's version includes in-frame clones alone and lacks a portion of them. In the table there are about 340,000 clones, about 88% of which are singletons. Specimen: peripheral blood. Receptors were obtained from a woman aged 70-85 years with COVID-19, enrolled during active disease.

The chain recombines TRBV5-1 with TRBJ2-5; D possibly corresponds to TRBD1 (6 bases). The germline V gene has CDR1 SGHRS and CDR2 YFSETQ. This CDR3 comprises 14 residues. Trimming left V 1 base short and J 2 bases short, with 9 bases between. CDR3 sequence: CASSLQGNQETQYF. CDR3 nucleotide sequence: TGCGCCAGCAGCTTGCAGGGGAATCAAGAGACCCAGTACTTC. The whole variable domain, filled in from reference TRBV5-1 and TRBJ2-5, reads KAGVTQTPRYLIKTRGQQVTLSCSPISGHRSVSWYQQTPGQGLQFLFEYFSETQRNKGNFPGRFSGRQFSNSRSEMNVSTLELGDSALYLCASSLQGNQETQYFGPGTRLLVL.

The V call is TRBV3-1 (or the pseudogene TRBV3-2), the J call TRBJ1-2; 7 positions agree with TRBD1. The CDR3 totals 12 residues. Germline values: CDR1 LGHDT, CDR2 YNNKEL (reference sequence). V dropped 3 bases and J dropped 8; count of bases not matched to a gene: 3. DNA for the CDR3: TGTGCCAGCAGCCATGGGGACAGCGGCTACACCTTC. This sequence encodes CASSHGDSGYTF.

In this sample, this clone turned up a few times. The same CDR3 also results from other DNA sequences found in this sample. This rearrangement joins TRBV5-4 to TRBJ1-2; 9 nucleotides match TRBD1. The CDR3 has 14 residues. CDR1 and CDR2 from the germline V gene are SGHNT and YYREEE (reference sequence). The junction had 3 bases not matched to a gene; V was cut back by 2 bases and J by 4 bases. The CDR3 spells CASSLQGAGYGYTF. CDR3 in DNA: TGTGCCAGCAGCTTACAGGGGGCGGGCTATGGCTACACCTTC.

The chain is built from TRBV6-4 and TRBJ2-1; D is unclear. V lost 0 bases and J lost 2, with 11 bases in between. CDR1 is MRHNA, CDR2 SNTAGT, per germline. CDR3 length: 16 residues. In DNA, the CDR3 is TGTGCCAGCAGTGACTCTGGCAGGAAGCCCTACAATGAGCAGTTCTTC. Protein: CASSDSGRKPYNEQFF.

The CDR3 region is CASSLGGTTEAFF. CDR3 bases: TGTGCCAGCAGCTTAGGGGGCACCACTGAAGCTTTCTTT. The J gene is TRBJ1-1, the V gene TRBV5-4; 7 nucleotides match TRBD1. The germline gives CDR1 SGHNT, CDR2 YYREEE (reference sequence). The CDR3 extends over 13 amino acids. Losses at the gene ends were 2 bases for V and 4 bases for J; bases not matched to a gene: 2.

The CDR3 DNA sequence: TGTGCCAGCAGTTACTCGACTAGCGGGCAAGAGACCCAGTACTTC. Protein: CASSYSTSGQETQYF. This chain connects TRBV6-5 to TRBJ2-5; TRBD2 aligns across 10 bases. V lost 0 bases to trimming and J lost 2 bases; unmatched junction nucleotides: 0. CDR3 length: 15 amino acids. CDR1 MNHEY and CDR2 SVGAGI come from the germline V gene.

The chain has TRBV15 and TRBJ1-3; D not certain. The CDR3 is 14 residues long. V was clipped by 5 bases and J by 0 bases, with 8 bases between them. Germline values: CDR1 LNHNV, CDR2 YYDKDF (reference sequence). The DNA of the CDR3 is TGTGCCACCAGCCGCCCTAGCTCTGGAAACACCATATATTTT. Its translation: CATSRPSSGNTIYF.

The J gene is TRBJ1-1, the V gene TRBV9; D is uncertain. From germline, CDR1 is SGDLS and CDR2 YYNGEE. V shed 4 bases and J shed 1 base, with 14 bases lying between them. The CDR3 contains 15 residues. CDR3 coding DNA: TGTGCCAGCAGCTCCGAGGCCCACTCGAACACTGAAGCTTTCTTT. It is translated as CASSSEAHSNTEAFF.

This clone was observed a few times. V and J are TRBV29-1 and TRBJ1-2, with TRBD1 matching over 10 bases. The germline gives CDR1 SQVTM, CDR2 ANQGSEA. There are 14 residues in the CDR3. V gave up 6 bases and J gave up 7 bases; unmatched junction bases: 11. The DNA of the CDR3 is TGCAGCGTCCGTCCCGGACAGGGGGTGGGTGGCTACACCTTC. This gives the protein CSVRPGQGVGGYTF.

This clone has more than one count but fewer than ten. The chain is built from TRBV5-6 and TRBJ1-5; 8 bases align to TRBD1. This CDR3 has 16 residues. The V segment lost 3 bases and the J segment 7 bases; nucleotides outside the gene matches: 12. Germline V CDR1 and CDR2: SGHDT, YYEEEE. The CDR3 sequence: CASSSLKAGGGQPQHF. The CDR3 DNA is TGTGCCAGCAGCTCTCTAAAAGCAGGGGGCGGACAGCCCCAGCATTTT.

The CDR3 DNA reads as TGTGCCAGCAGCCAAGATCAGGGACAGGGGAATCAGCCCCAGCATTTT. Translated: CASSQDQGQGNQPQHF. The chain employs TRBV4-2 and TRBJ1-5; TRBD1 agrees at 10 bases. Trimming at V came to 0 bases and at J to 4 bases, leaving 3 bases not matched to a gene. Germline assignment: CDR1 LGHNA and CDR2 YNFKEQ. The CDR3 contains 16 residues.

With respect to this clone: A read error may be the cause here, since a much bigger clone is one base away. This chain uses TRBV6-5 with TRBJ1-3; no clear D gene. Germline V CDR1 and CDR2: MNHEY, SVGAGI. This CDR3 has 15 amino acids. V lost 0 bases, J lost 0 bases, and 6 bases lay in between. The CDR3 loop is CASSYSIASGNTIYF. CDR3 DNA sequence: TGTGCCAGCAGTTACTCGATAGCCTCTGGAAACACCATATATTTT.